This TCR beta chain comes out of a study of control samples from healthy donors and cancer patients. TCRdb's copy holds only in-frame clones and misses some; the assay was immunoSEQ multiplex PCR. Of 150,000 to 200,000 clones in the sample, more than 85% were seen once. The CDR3 is made up of 13 amino acids. With 8 bases clipped from V and 5 bases from J, the junction kept 5 bases outside the gene matches. The V gene's germline CDR1 is WSHSY and CDR2 SAAADI. The TCR comes from a woman aged 35 to 49 in good health. The specimen sequenced was blood. V is TRBV10-2 and J is TRBJ2-5, with TRBD2 identical over 10 bases. The CDR3 region is CASRLSGGETQYF. CDR3 DNA: TGCGCCAGCCGACTTAGCGGGGGGGAGACCCAGTACTTC.